The entry below gives a single T cell receptor beta chain sequence along with its context. Its target is not known. Assay: immunoSEQ multiplex PCR; the TCRdb copy retains only in-frame clones and omits some. The table shows some 170,000 clones, with 85% occurring only once. Germline loops: CDR1 SGHTA, CDR2 FQGNSA. V lost 10 bases and J lost 5; bases outside the gene matches: 13. The CDR3 runs to 14 residues. These data belong to a study of cytomegalovirus exposure and HLA in healthy donors. Study as a whole: The 110 or so validation repertoires, a later analysis reported, used the same platform as the approximately 650 first-cohort repertoires. Broader study findings: In vitro work confirmed that a few CMV-associated chains recognize CMV antigens. High sensitivity and specificity were reportedly achieved when the classifier diagnosed cytomegalovirus status.

This receptor was obtained from a man younger than 40 in good health and CMV-seropositive. The rearrangement uses TRBV7-2 and TRBJ2-7; 8 nucleotides align to TRBD2. The sequencing input was PBMCs. CDR3 region: CATHETSVGHEQYF. DNA for the CDR3: TGTGCCACTCATGAGACTAGCGTTGGCCACGAGCAGTACTTC.